These T cell receptor beta chains were read from a single sample in a study of T cells after yellow fever vaccination. TCRdb used MiXCR to reprocess the 5' RACE reads, holding one entry per CDR3 protein. Of roughly 310,000 distinct CDR3 sequences listed, 8.5% to 9% are singletons. Sequenced here: PBMCs, sampled on the day of the first yellow fever vaccination. All receptors come from a man in his late teens or twenties who received the YFV17D yellow fever vaccine. Both conserved end residues are part of each CDR3. The D gene is left open where the match is weak. Clone size is shown for a subset of rows, as once, few, many or a class of expanded clone.

>TRBD2|TRBV4-3|few|TRBJ2-3
CASSQLAGGPVDTQYF
TGCGCCAGCAGCCAACTAGCGGGGGGGCCCGTGGATACGCAGTATTTT
>-|TRBV4-3|few|TRBJ1-5
CASSHGLGNQPQHF
TGCGCCAGCAGCCACGGACTAGGGAATCAGCCCCAGCATTTT
>TRBD2|TRBV7-2|few|TRBJ2-1
CASSLGAGGRYEQFF
TGTGCCAGCAGCTTAGGAGCGGGGGGGCGTTATGAGCAGTTCTTC
>-|TRBV5-1|many|TRBJ2-1
CASSLAQDNEQFF
TGCGCCAGCAGCTTGGCCCAGGACAATGAGCAGTTCTTC
>TRBD2|TRBV7-2|-|TRBJ2-1
CASSTGLANNEQFF
TGTGCCAGCAGCACGGGACTAGCTAACAATGAGCAGTTCTTC
>TRBD1|TRBV18|-|TRBJ2-6
CASSPRQGNSGANVLTF
TGTGCCAGCTCACCGCGACAGGGTAACTCTGGGGCCAACGTCCTGACTTTC
>-|TRBV20-1|-|TRBJ1-1
CSASGGTGNTEAFF
TGCAGTGCTAGTGGAGGGACCGGTAACACTGAAGCTTTCTTT
>-|TRBV7-2|few|TRBJ2-2
CASSLDRHNTGELFF
TGTGCCAGCAGCCTGGACAGACACAACACCGGGGAGCTGTTTTTT
>TRBD1|TRBV7-2|few|TRBJ1-5
CASQAQGYGQPQHF
TGTGCCAGCCAAGCACAGGGGTACGGACAGCCCCAGCATTTT
>-|TRBV3-1|few|TRBJ2-5
CASSQGARGDQETQYF
TGTGCCAGCAGCCAAGGCGCTAGAGGGGACCAAGAGACCCAGTACTTC
>-|TRBV5-1|-|TRBJ2-7
CASCPGTPSYEQYF
TGCGCCAGCTGTCCCGGGACTCCCTCCTACGAGCAGTACTTC
>-|TRBV7-9|many|TRBJ2-2
CASSFWEAGELFF
TGTGCCAGCAGCTTCTGGGAGGCCGGGGAGCTGTTTTTT
>-|TRBV7-3|-|TRBJ1-1
CASSLEPGATEAFF
TGTGCCAGCAGCTTAGAACCTGGGGCCACTGAAGCTTTCTTT
>-|TRBV7-3|-|TRBJ2-1
CASSLEQGHEQFF
TGTGCCAGCAGCTTAGAACAGGGCCATGAGCAGTTCTTC
>-|TRBV24-1|few|TRBJ2-1
CATSEFTGSWFF
TGTGCCACCAGTGAATTTACAGGGTCTTGGTTCTTC
>-|TRBV10-3|-|TRBJ1-2
CAISESNSYGYTF
TGTGCCATCAGTGAGTCAAACAGCTATGGCTACACCTTC
>-|TRBV5-1|many|TRBJ2-3
CASSGGSYSSTDTQYF
TGCGCCAGCAGCGGTGGGTCCTACTCCAGCACAGATACGCAGTATTTT
>-|TRBV28|-|TRBJ2-1
CASSLGKPYNEQFF
TGTGCCAGCAGTTTGGGAAAACCCTACAATGAGCAGTTCTTC